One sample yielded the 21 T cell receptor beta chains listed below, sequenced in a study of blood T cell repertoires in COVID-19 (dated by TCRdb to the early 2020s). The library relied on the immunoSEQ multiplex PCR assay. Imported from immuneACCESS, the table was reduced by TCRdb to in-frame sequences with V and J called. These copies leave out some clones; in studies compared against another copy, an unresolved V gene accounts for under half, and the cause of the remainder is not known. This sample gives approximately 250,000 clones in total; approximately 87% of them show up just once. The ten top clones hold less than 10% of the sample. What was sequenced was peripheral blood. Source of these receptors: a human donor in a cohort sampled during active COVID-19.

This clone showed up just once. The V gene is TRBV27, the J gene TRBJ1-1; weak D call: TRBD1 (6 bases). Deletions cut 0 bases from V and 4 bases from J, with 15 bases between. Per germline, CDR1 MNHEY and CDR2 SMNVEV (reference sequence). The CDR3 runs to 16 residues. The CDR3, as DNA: TGTGCCAGCAGTTTATCCCTAGTAGGGGGGGGCACTGAAGCTTTCTTT. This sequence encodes CASSLSLVGGGTEAFF.

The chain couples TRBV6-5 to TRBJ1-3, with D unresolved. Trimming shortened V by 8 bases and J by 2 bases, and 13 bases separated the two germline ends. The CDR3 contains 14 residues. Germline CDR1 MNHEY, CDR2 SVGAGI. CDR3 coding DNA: TGTGCCAGCGGGAACCGGGGAACTGGAAACACCATATATTTT. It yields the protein CASGNRGTGNTIYF.

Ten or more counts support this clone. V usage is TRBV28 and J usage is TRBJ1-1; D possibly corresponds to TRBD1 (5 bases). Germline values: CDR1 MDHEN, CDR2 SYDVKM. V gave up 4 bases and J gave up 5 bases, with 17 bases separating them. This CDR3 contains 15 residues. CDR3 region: CASSSGHIKGTEAFF. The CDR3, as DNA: TGTGCCAGCAGTTCCGGGCACATAAAGGGGACTGAAGCTTTCTTT. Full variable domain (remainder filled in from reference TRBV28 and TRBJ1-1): DVKVTQSSRYLVKRTGEKVFLECVQDMDHENMFWYRQDPGLGLRLIYFSYDVKMKEKGDIPEGYSVSREKKERFSLILESASTNQTSMYLCASSSGHIKGTEAFFGQGTRLTVV.

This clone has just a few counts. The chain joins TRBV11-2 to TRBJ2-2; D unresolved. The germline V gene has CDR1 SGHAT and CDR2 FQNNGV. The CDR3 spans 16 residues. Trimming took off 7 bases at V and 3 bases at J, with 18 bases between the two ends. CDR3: CASTPYGFFDTGELFF. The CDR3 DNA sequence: TGTGCCAGCACCCCTTACGGGTTTTTTGACACCGGGGAGCTGTTTTTT.

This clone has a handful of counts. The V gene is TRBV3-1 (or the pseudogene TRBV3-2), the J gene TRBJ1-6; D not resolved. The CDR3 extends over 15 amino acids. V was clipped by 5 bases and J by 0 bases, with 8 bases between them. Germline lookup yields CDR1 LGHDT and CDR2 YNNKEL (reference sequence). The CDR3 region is CASSSINSYNSPLHF. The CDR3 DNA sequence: TGTGCCAGCAGCTCAATCAACTCCTATAATTCACCCCTCCACTTT.

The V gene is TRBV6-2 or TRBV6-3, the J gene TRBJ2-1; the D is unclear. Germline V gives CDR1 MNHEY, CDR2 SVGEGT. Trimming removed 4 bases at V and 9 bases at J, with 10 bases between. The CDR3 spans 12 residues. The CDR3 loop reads CASSWFSVEQFF. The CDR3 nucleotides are TGTGCCAGCAGTTGGTTTTCGGTTGAGCAGTTCTTC.

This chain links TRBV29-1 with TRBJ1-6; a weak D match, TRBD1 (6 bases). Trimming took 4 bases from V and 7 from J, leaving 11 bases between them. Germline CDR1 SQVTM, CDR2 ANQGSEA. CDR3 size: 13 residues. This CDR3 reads CSVGRTENSPLHF. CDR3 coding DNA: TGCAGCGTTGGTCGGACAGAAAATTCACCCCTCCACTTT.

The chain's CDR3 is CASSSLETTGKLATNEKLFF. Here the CDR3 DNA reads TGTGCCAGTAGTTCCCTTGAGACGACAGGAAAGCTTGCAACTAATGAAAAACTGTTTTTT. This sequence joins TRBV19 and TRBJ1-4; tentative D call: TRBD1 (6 bases). The CDR3 consists of 20 residues. Germline V lookup: CDR1 LNHDA, CDR2 SQIVND (reference sequence). Deletions cut 5 bases from V and 0 bases from J, with 25 bases between.

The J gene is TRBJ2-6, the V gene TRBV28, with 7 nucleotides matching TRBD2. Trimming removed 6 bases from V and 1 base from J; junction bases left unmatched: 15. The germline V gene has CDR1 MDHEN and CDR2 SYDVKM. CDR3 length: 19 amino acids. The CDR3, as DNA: TGTGCCAGCAGCCCTAGCGGACCGGGGCGGATGTCTGGGGCCAACGTCCTGACTTTC. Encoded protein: CASSPSGPGRMSGANVLTF.

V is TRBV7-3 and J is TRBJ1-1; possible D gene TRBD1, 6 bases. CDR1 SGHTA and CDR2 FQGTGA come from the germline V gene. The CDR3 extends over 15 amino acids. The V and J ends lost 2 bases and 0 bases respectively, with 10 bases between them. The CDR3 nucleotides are TGTGCCAGCAGCTTATCAACAGGGCTGAACACTGAAGCTTTCTTT. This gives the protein CASSLSTGLNTEAFF. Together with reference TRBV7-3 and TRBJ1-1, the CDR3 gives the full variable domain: GAGVSQTPSNKVTEKGKYVELRCDPISGHTALYWYRQSLGQGPEFLIYFQGTGAADDSGLPNDRFFAVRPEGSVSTLKIQRTERGDSAVYLCASSLSTGLNTEAFFGQGTRLTVV.

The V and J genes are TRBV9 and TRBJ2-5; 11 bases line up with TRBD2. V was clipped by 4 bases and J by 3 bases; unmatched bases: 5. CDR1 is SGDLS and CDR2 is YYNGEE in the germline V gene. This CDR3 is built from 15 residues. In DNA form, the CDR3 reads TGTGCCAGCAGCCCCGGGACTAGCGGCAAAGAGACCCAGTACTTC. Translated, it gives CASSPGTSGKETQYF.

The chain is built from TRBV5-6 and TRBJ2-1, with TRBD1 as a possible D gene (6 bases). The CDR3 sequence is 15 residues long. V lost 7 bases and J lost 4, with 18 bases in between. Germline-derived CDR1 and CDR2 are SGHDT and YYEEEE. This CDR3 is CASSKQGKGYNEQFF. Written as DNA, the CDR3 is TGTGCCAGCTCAAAACAGGGAAAGGGGTACAATGAGCAGTTCTTC.

In DNA form, the CDR3 reads TGCGCCAGCAGTCGTACAGGGTACACCGGGGAGCTGTTTTTT. It codes for CASSRTGYTGELFF. V and J are TRBV4-1 and TRBJ2-2; possibly TRBD1 for D (6 bases). Germline V gives CDR1 MGHRA, CDR2 YSYEKL. The ends were cut back, 6 bases at V and 3 bases at J, with 11 bases in the middle. This CDR3 has 14 amino acids.

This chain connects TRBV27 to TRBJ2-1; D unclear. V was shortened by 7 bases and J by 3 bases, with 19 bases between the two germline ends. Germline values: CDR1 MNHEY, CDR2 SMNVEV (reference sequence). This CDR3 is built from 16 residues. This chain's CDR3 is CASTAQVYANYNEQFF. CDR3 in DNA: TGTGCCAGCACCGCCCAGGTCTACGCCAACTACAATGAGCAGTTCTTC.

CDR3 residues: CASTPLGLAGGLQETQYF. As DNA, the CDR3 is TGCGCCAGCACCCCTCTGGGGCTAGCGGGAGGGTTACAAGAGACCCAGTACTTC. This chain joins TRBV5-1 and TRBJ2-5; the match to TRBD2 covers 12 bases. Trimming at V came to 6 bases and at J to 2 bases, leaving 14 bases not matched to a gene. This CDR3 has 18 amino acids. CDR1 is SGHRS and CDR2 is YFSETQ in the germline V gene.

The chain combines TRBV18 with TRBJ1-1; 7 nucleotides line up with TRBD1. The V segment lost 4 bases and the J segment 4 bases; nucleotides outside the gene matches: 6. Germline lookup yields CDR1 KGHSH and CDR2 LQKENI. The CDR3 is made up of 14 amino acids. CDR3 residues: CASSQTGEVTEAFF. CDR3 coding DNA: TGTGCCAGCTCACAAACAGGGGAGGTCACTGAAGCTTTCTTT. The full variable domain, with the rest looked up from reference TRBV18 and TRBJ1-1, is NAGVMQNPRHLVRRRGQEARLRCSPMKGHSHVYWYRQLPEEGLKFMVYLQKENIIDESGMPKERFSAEFPKEGPSILRIQQVVRGDSAAYFCASSQTGEVTEAFFGQGTRLTVV.

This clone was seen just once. The CDR3 is CASSLTGGTGELFF. DNA for the CDR3: TGCGCCAGCAGCCTCACAGGGGGCACCGGGGAGCTGTTTTTT. V usage is TRBV5-1 and J usage is TRBJ2-2; 8 bases line up with TRBD1. This CDR3 has 14 amino acids. Trimming removed 4 bases from V and 4 bases from J; junction bases left unmatched: 3. Germline loops: CDR1 SGHRS, CDR2 YFSETQ.

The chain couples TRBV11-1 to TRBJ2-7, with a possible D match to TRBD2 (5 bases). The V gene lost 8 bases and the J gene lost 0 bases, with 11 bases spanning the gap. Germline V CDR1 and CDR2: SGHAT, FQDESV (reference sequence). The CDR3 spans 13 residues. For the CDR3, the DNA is TGTGCCAGCCGAATGGGGAGCTCCTACGAGCAGTACTTC. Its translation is CASRMGSSYEQYF. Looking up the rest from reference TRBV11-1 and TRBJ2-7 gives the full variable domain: EAEVAQSPRYKITEKSQAVAFWCDPISGHATLYWYRQILGQGPELLVQFQDESVVDDSQLPKDRFSAERLKGVDSTLKIQPAELGDSAMYLCASRMGSSYEQYFGPGTRLTVT.

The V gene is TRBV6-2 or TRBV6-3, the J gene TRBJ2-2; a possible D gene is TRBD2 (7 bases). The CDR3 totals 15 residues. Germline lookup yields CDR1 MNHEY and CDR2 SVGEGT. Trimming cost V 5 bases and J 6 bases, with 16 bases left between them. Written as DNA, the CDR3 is TGTGCCAGCAGTGACGCGGGGGCCTCGTCCGGGGAGCTGTTTTTT. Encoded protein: CASSDAGASSGELFF.

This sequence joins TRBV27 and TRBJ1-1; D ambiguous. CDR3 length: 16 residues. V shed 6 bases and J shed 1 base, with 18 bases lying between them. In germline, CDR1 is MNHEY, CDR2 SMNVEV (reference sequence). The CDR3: CASRLLKGGPNTEAFF. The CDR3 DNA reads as TGTGCCAGCAGACTACTTAAAGGAGGGCCGAACACTGAAGCTTTCTTT.

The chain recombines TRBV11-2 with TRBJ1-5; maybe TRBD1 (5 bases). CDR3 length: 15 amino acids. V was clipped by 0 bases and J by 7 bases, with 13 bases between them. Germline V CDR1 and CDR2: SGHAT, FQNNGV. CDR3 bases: TGTGCCAGCAGCTTAGATGGGGGTCGGGGGCAGCCCCAGCATTTT. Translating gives CASSLDGGRGQPQHF.